This entry features one TCR beta chain sequence. What it binds is not known. As to time point: blood 2 weeks post-SBRT. Treatment in this sample: 15 Gy SBRT to primary tumor, nephrectomy 4 weeks later. The source of the sample is a study of radiation and T cells in renal cell carcinoma. Points from the study as a whole: Pretreatment tumor biopsies were lacking, so baseline clonotypes are unknown.

The V gene lost 4 bases and the J gene lost 1 base, with 11 bases spanning the gap. The CDR3 extends over 14 amino acids. Germline loops: CDR1 SGHNT, CDR2 YYREEE (reference sequence). TCRdb keeps only in-frame clones here, not all; method: immunoSEQ multiplex PCR. The sample holds 120,000 or so clones; 81% are singletons and the top ten take under 2.5%. The sequences come from blood, collected from a patient whose treatment included radiotherapy and nephrectomy. This TCR came from an older woman with renal cell carcinoma. The gene calls are TRBV5-4 and TRBJ2-5; D possibly uses TRBD1 or TRBD2 (5 bases each). Written as DNA, the CDR3 is TGTGCCAGCAGCCGAGAGGGGCCCCAAGAGACCCAGTACTTC. Its translation is CASSREGPQETQYF.